This T cell receptor beta chain was captured in a study of blood T cell repertoires in COVID-19. In the original analysis: Amplified reference gene primers provided the basis for estimating nucleated cell counts. Method: immunoSEQ multiplex PCR; TCRdb's copy keeps in-frame clones and lacks some. V and J calls and clone size come straight from that table; D and trimming were deduced from the DNA. Here the sample spans about 250,000 clones, approximately 84% being singletons. Enrollees, about 18 to 95 years old, lived in 24 US areas. Researchers sorted participants into cohorts using their self-reported clinical history. V was trimmed by 4 bases and J by 4 bases, leaving 10 bases between them. Germline V gene sequence: CDR1 SQVTM, CDR2 ANQGSEA. The CDR3 contains 12 residues. The table lists this clone with a count of one. The same CDR3 is also encoded by other DNA sequences in this sample.

The receptor's source is a woman between 50 and 59 years old who had been exposed to COVID-19. The sequenced material came from PBMCs or T cells enriched from blood (not recorded which). The chain is built from TRBV29-1 and TRBJ1-2, with D possibly being TRBD1 (6 bases). This CDR3 reads CSVGGGGYGYTF. CDR3 DNA: TGCAGCGTTGGAGGGGGGGGCTATGGCTACACCTTC.